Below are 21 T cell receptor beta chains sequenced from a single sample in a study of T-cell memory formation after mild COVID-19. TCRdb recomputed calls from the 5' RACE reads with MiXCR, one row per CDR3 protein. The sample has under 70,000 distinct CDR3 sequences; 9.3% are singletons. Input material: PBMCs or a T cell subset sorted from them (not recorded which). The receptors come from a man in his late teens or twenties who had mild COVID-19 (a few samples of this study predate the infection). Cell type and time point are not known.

The CDR3 region is CASSPDRAKNIQYF. In DNA, the CDR3 is TGTGCCAGCAGCCCGGACAGGGCCAAAAACATTCAGTACTTC. The gene calls are TRBV7-2 and TRBJ2-4, with 7 positions matching TRBD1. This CDR3 region has 14 residues. Germline CDR1 SGHTA, CDR2 FQGNSA. The V and J ends lost 5 bases and 1 base, in that order; junction bases with no gene match: 2. The variable domain in full, completed from reference TRBV7-2 and TRBJ2-4, reads GAGVSQSPSNKVTEKGKDVELRCDPISGHTALYWYRQSLGQGLEFLIYFQGNSAPDKSGLPSDRFSAERTGGSVSTLTIQRTQQEDSAVYLCASSPDRAKNIQYFGAGTRLSVL.

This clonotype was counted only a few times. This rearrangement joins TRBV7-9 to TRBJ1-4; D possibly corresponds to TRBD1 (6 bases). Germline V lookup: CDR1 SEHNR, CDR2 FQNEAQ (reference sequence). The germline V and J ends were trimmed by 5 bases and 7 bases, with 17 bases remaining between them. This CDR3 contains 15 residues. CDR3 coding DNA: TGTGCCAGCAGCCCCCTGGGGGCAGGGACTGAAAAACTGTTTTTT. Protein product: CASSPLGAGTEKLFF.

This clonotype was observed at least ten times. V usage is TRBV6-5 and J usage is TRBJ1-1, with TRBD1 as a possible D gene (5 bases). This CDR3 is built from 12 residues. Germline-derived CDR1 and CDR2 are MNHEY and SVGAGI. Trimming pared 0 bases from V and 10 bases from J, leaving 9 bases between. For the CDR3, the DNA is TGTGCCAGCAGTTACTCGGCAGGGCCAGCTTTCTTT. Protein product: CASSYSAGPAFF.

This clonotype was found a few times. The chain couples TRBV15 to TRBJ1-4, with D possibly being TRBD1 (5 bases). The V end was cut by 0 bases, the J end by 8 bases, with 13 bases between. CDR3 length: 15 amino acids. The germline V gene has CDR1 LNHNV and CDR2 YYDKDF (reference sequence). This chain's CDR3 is CATSRDRGWDEKLFF. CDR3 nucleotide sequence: TGTGCCACCAGCAGAGACCGGGGCTGGGACGAAAAACTGTTTTTT.

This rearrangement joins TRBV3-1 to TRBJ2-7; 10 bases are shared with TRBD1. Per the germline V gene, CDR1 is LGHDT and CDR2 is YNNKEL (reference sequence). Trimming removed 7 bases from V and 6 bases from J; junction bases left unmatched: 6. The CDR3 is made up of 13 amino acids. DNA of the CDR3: TGTGCCAGCATATCGGGACAGGGGAGCGAGCAGTACTTC. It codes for CASISGQGSEQYF.

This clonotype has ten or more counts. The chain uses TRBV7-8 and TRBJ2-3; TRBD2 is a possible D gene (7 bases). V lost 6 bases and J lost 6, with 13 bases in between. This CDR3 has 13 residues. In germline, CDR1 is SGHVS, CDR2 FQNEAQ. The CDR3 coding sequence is TGTGCCAGCAGTCTAGGGGGGGCCGATACGCAGTATTTT. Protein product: CASSLGGADTQYF.

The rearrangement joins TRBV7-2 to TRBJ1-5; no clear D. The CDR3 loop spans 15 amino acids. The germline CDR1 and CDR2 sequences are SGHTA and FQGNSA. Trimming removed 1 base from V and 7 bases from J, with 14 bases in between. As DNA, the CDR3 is TGTGCCAGCAGCTTAGTTCTGGGGTTGGGGCAGCCCCAGCATTTT. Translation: CASSLVLGLGQPQHF.

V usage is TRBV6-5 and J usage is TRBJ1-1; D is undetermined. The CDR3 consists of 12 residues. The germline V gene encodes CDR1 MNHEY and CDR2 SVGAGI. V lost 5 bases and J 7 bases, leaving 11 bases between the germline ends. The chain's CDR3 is CASSNGGNEAFF. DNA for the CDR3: TGTGCCAGCAGTAATGGAGGTAATGAAGCTTTCTTT.

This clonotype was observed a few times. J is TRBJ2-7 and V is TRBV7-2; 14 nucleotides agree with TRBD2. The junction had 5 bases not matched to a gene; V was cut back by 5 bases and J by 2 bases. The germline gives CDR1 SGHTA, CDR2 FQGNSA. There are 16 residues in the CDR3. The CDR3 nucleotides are TGTGCCAGCAGCCTCGGACTAGCGGGGGGTACCTACGAGCAGTACTTC. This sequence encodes CASSLGLAGGTYEQYF.

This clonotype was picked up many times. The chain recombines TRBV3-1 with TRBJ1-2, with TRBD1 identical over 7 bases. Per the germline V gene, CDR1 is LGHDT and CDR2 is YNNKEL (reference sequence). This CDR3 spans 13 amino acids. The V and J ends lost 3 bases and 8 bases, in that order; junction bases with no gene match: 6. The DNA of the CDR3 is TGTGCCAGCAGCCAGCGAGGGGGCGCAGGCTACACCTTC. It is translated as CASSQRGGAGYTF.

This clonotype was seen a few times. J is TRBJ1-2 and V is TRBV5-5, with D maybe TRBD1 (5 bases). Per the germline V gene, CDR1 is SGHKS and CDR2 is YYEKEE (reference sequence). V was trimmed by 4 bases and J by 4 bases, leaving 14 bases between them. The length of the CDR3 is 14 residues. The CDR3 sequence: CASSVGDEFYGYTF. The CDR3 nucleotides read TGTGCCAGCAGCGTCGGGGACGAGTTCTATGGCTACACCTTC.

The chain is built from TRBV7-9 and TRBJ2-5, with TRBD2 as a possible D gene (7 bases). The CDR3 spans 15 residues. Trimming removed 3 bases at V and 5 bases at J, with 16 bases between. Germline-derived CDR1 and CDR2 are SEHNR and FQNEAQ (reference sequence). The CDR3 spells CASSFGGRRAETQYF. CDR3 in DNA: TGTGCCAGCAGCTTCGGGGGGCGCCGGGCGGAGACCCAGTACTTC.

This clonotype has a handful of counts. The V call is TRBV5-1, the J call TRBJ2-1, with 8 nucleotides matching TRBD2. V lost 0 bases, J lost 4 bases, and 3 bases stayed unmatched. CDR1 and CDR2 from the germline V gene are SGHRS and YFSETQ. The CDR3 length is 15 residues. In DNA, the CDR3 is TGCGCCAGCAGCTTGGATTCTAGCGGGTACAATGAGCAGTTCTTC. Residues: CASSLDSSGYNEQFF.

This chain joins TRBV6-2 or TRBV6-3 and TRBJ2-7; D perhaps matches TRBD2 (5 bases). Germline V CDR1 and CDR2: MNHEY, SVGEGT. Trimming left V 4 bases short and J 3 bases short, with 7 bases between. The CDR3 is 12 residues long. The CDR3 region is CASSWTGYEQYF. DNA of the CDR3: TGTGCCAGCAGTTGGACTGGCTACGAGCAGTACTTC.

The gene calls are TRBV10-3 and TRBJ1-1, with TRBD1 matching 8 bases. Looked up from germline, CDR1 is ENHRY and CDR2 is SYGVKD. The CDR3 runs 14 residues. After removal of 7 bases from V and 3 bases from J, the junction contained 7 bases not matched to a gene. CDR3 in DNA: TGTGCCATCAACGGACAGGGTGAGGACACTGAAGCTTTCTTT. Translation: CAINGQGEDTEAFF.

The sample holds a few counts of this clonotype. The CDR3: CSAGPRANSPLHF. The CDR3 DNA is TGCAGTGCTGGACCCAGGGCCAATTCACCCCTCCACTTT. The gene calls are TRBV20-1 and TRBJ1-6; tentatively, D is TRBD1 (5 bases). CDR3 length equals 13 residues. Germline V gives CDR1 DFQATT, CDR2 SNEGSKA (reference sequence). V lost 5 bases and J 7 bases, leaving 12 bases between the germline ends.

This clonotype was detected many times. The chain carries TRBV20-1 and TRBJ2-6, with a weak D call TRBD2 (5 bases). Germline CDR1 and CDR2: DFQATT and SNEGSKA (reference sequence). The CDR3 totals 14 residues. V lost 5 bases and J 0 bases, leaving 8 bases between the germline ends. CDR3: CSAVTSSGANVLTF. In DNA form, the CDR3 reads TGCAGTGCTGTAACTAGCTCTGGGGCCAACGTCCTGACTTTC.

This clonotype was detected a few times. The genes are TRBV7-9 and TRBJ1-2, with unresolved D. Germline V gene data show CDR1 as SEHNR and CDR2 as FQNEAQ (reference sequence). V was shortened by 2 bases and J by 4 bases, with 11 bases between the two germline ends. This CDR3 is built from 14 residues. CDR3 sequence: CASSLSESGYGYTF. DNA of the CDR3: TGTGCCAGCAGCTTATCGGAGTCGGGCTATGGCTACACCTTC.

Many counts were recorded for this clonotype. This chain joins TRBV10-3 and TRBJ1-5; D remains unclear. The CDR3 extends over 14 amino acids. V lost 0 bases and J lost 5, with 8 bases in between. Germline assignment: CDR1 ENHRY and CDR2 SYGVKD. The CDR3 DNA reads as TGTGCCATCAGTGAGTCGGTCTCAGATCAGCCCCAGCATTTT. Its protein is CAISESVSDQPQHF.

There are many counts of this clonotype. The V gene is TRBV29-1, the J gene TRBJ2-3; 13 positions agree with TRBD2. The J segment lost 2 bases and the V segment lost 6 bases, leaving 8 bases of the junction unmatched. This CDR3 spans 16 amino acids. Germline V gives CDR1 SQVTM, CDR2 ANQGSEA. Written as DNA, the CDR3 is TGCAGCGTGGAAACTAGCGGGGGGGATGTCACAGATACGCAGTATTTT. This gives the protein CSVETSGGDVTDTQYF.

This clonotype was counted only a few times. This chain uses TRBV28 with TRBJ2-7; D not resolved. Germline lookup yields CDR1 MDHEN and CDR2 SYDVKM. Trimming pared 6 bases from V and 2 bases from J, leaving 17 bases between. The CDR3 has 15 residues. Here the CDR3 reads CASSPSELLTYEQYV. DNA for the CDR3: TGTGCCAGCAGCCCTTCGGAACTACTCACCTACGAGCAGTACGTC.